This T cell receptor beta chain was documented in a study of cytomegalovirus exposure and HLA in healthy donors. Germline CDR1 is SGHAT and CDR2 is FQDESV (reference sequence). Trimming pared 2 bases from V and 3 bases from J, leaving 10 bases between. This CDR3 is built from 14 residues. PCR was performed using 60 Vbeta and 13 Jbeta primers. TCRdb keeps only in-frame clones here, not all; method: immunoSEQ multiplex PCR. Of fewer than 140,000 clones detected, around three quarters appear once; the ten largest clones hold 0.6% to 1%. This clone was counted once. The source is a boy aged 5-17 years in good health and CMV-seronegative. Sequenced sample: PBMCs. The chain employs TRBV11-1 and TRBJ1-1, with a tentative D call TRBD1 (5 bases). The CDR3 sequence: CASSLWGVDTEAFF. The CDR3 DNA reads TGTGCCAGCAGCTTATGGGGGGTGGACACTGAAGCTTTCTTT. Supplemented by reference TRBV11-1 and TRBJ1-1, the full variable domain reads EAEVAQSPRYKITEKSQAVAFWCDPISGHATLYWYRQILGQGPELLVQFQDESVVDDSQLPKDRFSAERLKGVDSTLKIQPAELGDSAMYLCASSLWGVDTEAFFGQGTRLTVV.